The rows below give T cell receptor beta chains drawn from one sample of a study of T cell changes during pregnancy in multiple sclerosis. Profiling relied on immunoSEQ multiplex PCR, and the TCRdb table lists in-frame clones only, not all of them. The repertoire consists of roughly 37,000 clones, with about nine tenths occurring once and the leading ten covering 0.47%. Source: CD4+ T cells from peripheral blood mononuclear cells, taken in the second trimester of pregnancy. The receptors were gathered from a female donor in good health, enrolled as a control in a pregnancy study. Both conserved end residues are part of each CDR3. The D gene is left open where the match is weak. For some rows the clone size is stated as once, few or many, or as a class when expanded; others skip it.

DNA	CDR3	size	V	J	D
TGTGCCAGTAGTACCCGGACAGGAGTCCTGAACACTGAAGCTTTCTTT	CASSTRTGVLNTEAFF	NA	TRBV19	TRBJ1-1	TRBD1
TGTGCCAGCAGTCTCCTCGGCGGGAGGTCAGATACGCAGTATTTT	CASSLLGGRSDTQYF	NA	TRBV27	TRBJ2-3	TRBD2
TGTGCCAGCAGCGTTGGCAGGGGGCGAGGCACAGATACGCAGTATTTT	CASSVGRGRGTDTQYF	NA	TRBV4-2	TRBJ2-3	TRBD1
TGCGCCAGCAGCCTCGGGGTCCCTTCTAACTATGGCTACACCTTC	CASSLGVPSNYGYTF	NA	TRBV5-1	TRBJ1-2	NA
TGCGCCAGCAGCCAAGATGAGGGAATAGTGGGTGAGCAGTTCTTC	CASSQDEGIVGEQFF	NA	TRBV4-1	TRBJ2-1	NA
TGTGCCAGCAGCGTGGGGGGACAGGGTGGACACATTCAGTACTTC	CASSVGGQGGHIQYF	NA	TRBV9	TRBJ2-4	TRBD1
TGTGCCAGCAGCACCGGAGGACAGGTTCCAAACTATGGCTACACCTTC	CASSTGGQVPNYGYTF	NA	TRBV5-4	TRBJ1-2	TRBD1
TGTGCCACTCGAGGAGGGACCTCCCTCTACGAGCAGTACTTC	CATRGGTSLYEQYF	NA	TRBV11-3	TRBJ2-7	NA
TGTGCCAGCAGCAGGGACAGGACAGAAAAACTGTTTTTT	CASSRDRTEKLFF	NA	TRBV7-9	TRBJ1-4	TRBD1
TGTGCCATCAGTGAGTCCCAGGGGAACTATGGCTACACCTTC	CAISESQGNYGYTF	NA	TRBV10-3	TRBJ1-2	NA
TGTGCTAGCAGTCTTGGGACTAGAGACACCGGGGAGCTGTTTTTT	CASSLGTRDTGELFF	once	TRBV7-7	TRBJ2-2	TRBD2
TGTGCCAGCAGTCCCCCGACAGGAACGAACACTGAAGCTTTCTTT	CASSPPTGTNTEAFF	NA	TRBV6-9	TRBJ1-1	NA
TGTGCCAGCATGTCCGTTGGGGCGACGTATGGCTACACCTTC	CASMSVGATYGYTF	NA	TRBV28	TRBJ1-2	NA
TGTGCCTGGAGTGTTAGGGAGAATCGGGCTTTCTTT	CAWSVRENRAFF	few	TRBV30	TRBJ1-1	NA
TGTGCCACCACTCCCCGGGACAGGGGTGGCAATCAGCCCCAGCATTTT	CATTPRDRGGNQPQHF	NA	TRBV10-3	TRBJ1-5	TRBD1
TGCAGTGCTAGCCCGGGGACTGAAGCTTTCTTT	CSASPGTEAFF	NA	TRBV20-1	TRBJ1-1	NA
TGTGCCAGCAGTCCACGACAGGGGGCCAACGTCCTGACTTTC	CASSPRQGANVLTF	NA	TRBV6-5	TRBJ2-6	NA
TGTGCCAGCAGCTTAGCGGGGGCCCCGGGGGAGACCCAGTACTTC	CASSLAGAPGETQYF	NA	TRBV7-9	TRBJ2-5	NA
TGTGCCAGCAGCTTGACCGGAGTGAACACTGAAGCTTTCTTT	CASSLTGVNTEAFF	NA	TRBV5-4	TRBJ1-1	NA
TGTGCCAGCACCAGGGACAGGTTCGTCACCGGGGAGCTGTTTTTT	CASTRDRFVTGELFF	NA	TRBV13	TRBJ2-2	TRBD1